The 10 T cell receptor beta chains presented below share a single source sample, sequenced in a study of human T cells and chemical hapten exposure. Time point noted: patch test 2, 6 weeks after DPC sensitization. Sample treatment: therapeutic diphenylcyclopropenone sensitization with weekly scalp DPC. TCRdb reprocessed the RACE reads via MiXCR and lists one record per CDR3 protein. Of some 350,000 distinct CDR3 sequences in the sample, under 6.5% were seen once. The material was whole blood, obtained in connection with sensitization to the hapten diphenylcyclopropenone (DPC). The receptor set was obtained from a young woman with alopecia areata. Some clones in this sample may be carry-over from other donors' samples.

The gene calls are TRBV2 and TRBJ2-2; weak D call: TRBD2 (5 bases). V lost 4 bases and J lost 1, with 13 bases in between. The length of the CDR3 is 16 residues. Germline CDR1 and CDR2: SNHLY and FYNNEI. Written as DNA, the CDR3 is TGTGCCAGCAGTGTTTTGGCGGCGGGGAACACCGGGGAGCTGTTTTTT. This codes for CASSVLAAGNTGELFF.

The V gene is TRBV6-2 or TRBV6-3, the J gene TRBJ1-1; D remains unclear. V lost 2 bases, J lost 0 bases, and 7 bases lay in between. The germline V gene encodes CDR1 MNHEY and CDR2 SVGEGT. The CDR3 extends over 14 amino acids. The CDR3 here is CASSYSRMNTEAFF. CDR3 nucleotides: TGTGCCAGCAGTTACAGCAGGATGAACACTGAAGCTTTCTTT.

This clonotype was counted ten times or more. This chain uses TRBV29-1 with TRBJ1-5; D unresolved. This CDR3 comprises 13 residues. CDR1 SQVTM and CDR2 ANQGSEA come from the germline V gene. Trimming cost V 0 bases and J 4 bases, with 7 bases left between them. The CDR3 sequence is CSVEDHPNQPQHF. CDR3 sequence (DNA): TGCAGCGTTGAAGATCATCCGAATCAGCCCCAGCATTTT.

This clonotype was recorded a few times. J is TRBJ1-2 and V is TRBV3-1; the D is unclear. CDR1 LGHDT and CDR2 YNNKEL come from the germline V gene (reference sequence). There are 14 residues in the CDR3. V lost 1 base and J 5 bases, leaving 11 bases between the germline ends. The chain's CDR3 is CASSQGRVWYGYTF. CDR3 nucleotides: TGTGCCAGCAGCCAAGGGAGGGTTTGGTATGGCTACACCTTC.

The CDR3 loop reads CASSFAPQSSGANVLTF. CDR3 DNA: TGTGCCAGCAGTTTCGCACCACAGAGCTCTGGGGCCAACGTCCTGACTTTC. The V and J genes are TRBV27 and TRBJ2-6; D unclear. CDR1 MNHEY and CDR2 SMNVEV come from the germline V gene (reference sequence). The CDR3 totals 17 residues. The V and J ends lost 3 bases and 0 bases respectively, with 12 bases between them.

In this sample, this clonotype turned up many times. V gene TRBV12-3 or TRBV12-4 combines with J gene TRBJ2-3, with TRBD2 identical over 8 bases. The CDR3 contains 17 residues. Trimming cost V 6 bases and J 0 bases; bases outside gene matches: 11. The chain's CDR3 is CASSKIPGLVSTDTQYF. The CDR3 DNA follows: TGTGCCAGCAGCAAAATCCCGGGACTAGTGAGCACAGATACGCAGTATTTT.

The chain employs TRBV3-1 and TRBJ2-5, with D perhaps matching TRBD2 (6 bases). The CDR3 loop spans 16 amino acids. Germline lookup yields CDR1 LGHDT and CDR2 YNNKEL (reference sequence). V was trimmed by 4 bases and J by 3 bases, leaving 18 bases between them. The chain's CDR3 is CASSPWDLDPKETQYF. The CDR3 DNA follows: TGTGCCAGCAGCCCGTGGGACTTAGATCCTAAAGAGACCCAGTACTTC.

This clonotype was seen a few times. The chain joins TRBV6-5 to TRBJ2-7; D is possibly TRBD1 or TRBD2 (5 bases each). Between the trimmed V and J ends, which lost 2 bases and 6 bases, there was a span of 8 bases. Germline-derived CDR1 and CDR2 are MNHEY and SVGAGI. This CDR3 contains 12 residues. CDR3: CASSYGDGEQYF. CDR3 coding DNA: TGTGCCAGCAGTTACGGGGACGGCGAGCAGTACTTC.

This clonotype has a count of ten or more. The rearrangement uses TRBV6-6 and TRBJ1-5, with a possible D match to TRBD1 (6 bases). The CDR3 consists of 16 residues. Trimming removed 0 bases at V and 4 bases at J, with 13 bases between. The germline V gene encodes CDR1 MNHNY and CDR2 SVGAGI (reference sequence). CDR3 loop: CASSYSGGRGNQPQHF. The CDR3 DNA sequence: TGTGCCAGCAGTTACTCTGGGGGGCGGGGGAATCAGCCCCAGCATTTT.

The chain combines TRBV5-1 with TRBJ2-1; D gene ambiguous. Trimming removed 0 bases at V and 10 bases at J, with 11 bases between. Germline lookup yields CDR1 SGHRS and CDR2 YFSETQ. CDR3 length: 13 amino acids. CDR3 bases: TGCGCCAGCAGCTTGGAATCGGTTTCCGAGCAGTTCTTC. It yields the protein CASSLESVSEQFF.